This T cell receptor (beta chain) comes out of a study of glioma-infiltrating T cells. Whole-study results and caveats: Gliomas, especially low-grade, showed above-expected tissue-blood divergence; non-neoplastic patients showed below.

Note on this clonotype: Its antigen is as yet unknown.

The iRepertoire nested amplicon-rescue multiplex PCR amplified TCR alpha and beta CDR3s from RNA. TCRdb re-called the multiplex PCR reads through MiXCR, storing one row per CDR3 protein. The sample lists roughly 130,000 distinct CDR3 sequences, more than 20% occurring once. The ends were cut back, 4 bases at V and 3 bases at J, with 12 bases in the middle. This CDR3 spans 14 amino acids. Germline CDR1 reads DFQATT; CDR2 reads SNEGSKA (reference sequence). The rearrangement joins TRBV20-1 to TRBJ2-2; D is perhaps TRBD1 (5 bases). The receptor was isolated from a human donor with low-grade glioma or glioblastoma, undergoing nonglioma brain surgery, or in good health (not recorded which). The specimen was glioma tissue, nonneoplastic brain tissue, or PBMCs (not recorded which). The CDR3 here is CSAKGPLDTGELFF. The CDR3 DNA is TGCAGTGCTAAGGGGCCCTTGGACACCGGGGAGCTGTTTTTT.